Following are 8 T cell receptor beta chains from one sample sequenced in a study of vaccination and CD4 T cells after COVID-19. The Oncomine TCR Beta short-read assay sequenced DNA from cultured CD4+ T cells. TCRdb analysed the PCR reads with MiXCR anew, one entry per CDR3 protein. The sample lists about 9,600 distinct CDR3 sequences, roughly 44% occurring once. As for treatment: roughly 10-day PBMC culture with coronavirus spike peptide pools or control peptides (ViraFEST assay). No antigen has been assigned to these receptors. The sample comprised CD4+ T cells from blood, cultured in vitro. These receptors came from a human donor who had recovered from COVID-19.

The genes are TRBV6-1 and TRBJ2-6; D ambiguous. This CDR3 is built from 19 residues. V was pared by 7 bases and J by 0 bases, with 22 bases between. Germline V gene lookup returns CDR1 MNHNS and CDR2 SASEGT. CDR3 sequence: CASIFLASLVLSGANVLTF. CDR3 nucleotide sequence: TGTGCCAGCATTTTCCTTGCCAGTCTTGTTCTCTCTGGGGCCAACGTCCTGACTTTC.

The rearrangement joins TRBV6-2 or TRBV6-3 to TRBJ1-6, with 11 bases lining up with TRBD1. This CDR3 contains 14 residues. J was trimmed by 9 bases and V by 2 bases; bases with no gene match: 0. Germline lookup yields CDR1 MNHEY and CDR2 SVGEGT. The CDR3, as DNA: TGTGCCAGCAGTTACGGACAGGGGGCTTCACCCCTCCACTTT. Its protein product is CASSYGQGASPLHF.

The V and J genes are TRBV5-1 and TRBJ1-2; D is possibly TRBD1 (6 bases). CDR3 length equals 16 residues. V was pared by 4 bases and J by 0 bases, with 16 bases between. Germline values: CDR1 SGHRS, CDR2 YFSETQ. CDR3 sequence: CASSLSTGKANYGYTF. The CDR3 DNA reads as TGCGCCAGCAGCCTTTCAACAGGGAAAGCTAACTATGGCTACACCTTC.

The rearrangement uses TRBV24-1 and TRBJ2-2; D is perhaps TRBD2 (6 bases). There are 14 residues in the CDR3. Germline V gives CDR1 KGHDR, CDR2 SFDVKD. The ends were cut back, 9 bases at V and 5 bases at J, with 15 bases in the middle. The CDR3 sequence: CATDSFGGTGELFF. CDR3 nucleotides: TGTGCCACCGACTCGTTCGGGGGAACCGGGGAGCTGTTTTTT.

Here the CDR3 reads CASRDSYEQYF. The CDR3 DNA sequence: TGTGCCAGCAGAGACTCCTACGAGCAGTACTTC. This chain connects TRBV6-1 to TRBJ2-7; D is ambiguous. With 6 bases removed from V and 0 bases from J, the gap between germline ends came to 3 bases. Germline assignment: CDR1 MNHNS and CDR2 SASEGT. The CDR3 has 11 amino acids.

This chain links TRBV10-3 with TRBJ1-1, with TRBD1 matching over 11 bases. This CDR3 has 18 amino acids. The trim removed 2 bases at V and 0 bases at J, leaving 8 bases unmatched. Germline CDR1 ENHRY, CDR2 SYGVKD. CDR3 protein: CAISEVPGQGVMNTEAFF. CDR3 nucleotides: TGTGCCATCAGTGAGGTCCCGGGACAGGGGGTGATGAACACTGAAGCTTTCTTT.

V gene TRBV6-7 combines with J gene TRBJ2-5; D is undetermined. TRBV6-7 is treated as an ORF (open reading frame) with a function not yet certain. The CDR3 has 13 amino acids. Trimming stripped 7 bases from V and 0 bases from J, with 9 bases between. CDR3 sequence: CASMRVNQETQYF. The CDR3 DNA follows: TGTGCCAGCATGAGAGTAAACCAAGAGACCCAGTACTTC.

This clonotype has just one count. V usage is TRBV5-1 and J usage is TRBJ1-2; 7 bases are shared with TRBD1. CDR3 length: 14 residues. The ends lost 5 bases at V and 10 bases at J; junction bases unmatched: 14. The germline CDR1 and CDR2 sequences are SGHRS and YFSETQ. The CDR3 loop is CASRSDRDGRDYTF. CDR3 DNA sequence: TGCGCCAGCAGATCCGACAGGGACGGGCGGGACTACACCTTC.